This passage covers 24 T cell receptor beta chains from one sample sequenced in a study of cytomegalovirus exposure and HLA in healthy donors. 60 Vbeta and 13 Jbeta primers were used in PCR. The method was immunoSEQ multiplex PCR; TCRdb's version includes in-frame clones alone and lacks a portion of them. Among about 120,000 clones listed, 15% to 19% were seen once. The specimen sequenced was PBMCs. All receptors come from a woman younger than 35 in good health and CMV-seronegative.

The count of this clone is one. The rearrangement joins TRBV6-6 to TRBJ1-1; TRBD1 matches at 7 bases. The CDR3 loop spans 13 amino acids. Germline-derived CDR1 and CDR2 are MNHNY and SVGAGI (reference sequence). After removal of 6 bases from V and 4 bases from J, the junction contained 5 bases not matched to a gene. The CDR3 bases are TGTGCCAGCAGAGTCGGGACAGCCACTGAAGCTTTCTTT. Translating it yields CASRVGTATEAFF.

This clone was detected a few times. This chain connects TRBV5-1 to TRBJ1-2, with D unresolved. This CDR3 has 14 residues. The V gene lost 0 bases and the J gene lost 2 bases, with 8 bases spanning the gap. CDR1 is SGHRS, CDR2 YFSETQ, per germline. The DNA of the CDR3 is TGCGCCAGCAGCTTGGACACAGAAAACTATGGCTACACCTTC. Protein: CASSLDTENYGYTF.

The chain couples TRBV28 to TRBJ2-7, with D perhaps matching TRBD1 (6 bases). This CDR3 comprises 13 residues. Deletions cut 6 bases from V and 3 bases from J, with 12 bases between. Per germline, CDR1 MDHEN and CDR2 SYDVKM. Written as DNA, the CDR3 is TGTGCCAGCAGCTTCAGGGGATACTACGAGCAGTACTTC. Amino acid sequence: CASSFRGYYEQYF.

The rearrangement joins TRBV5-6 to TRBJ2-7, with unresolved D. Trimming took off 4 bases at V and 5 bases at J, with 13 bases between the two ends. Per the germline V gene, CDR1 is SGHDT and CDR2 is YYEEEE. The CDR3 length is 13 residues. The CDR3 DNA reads TGTGCCAGCAGCCCTCTAGGCCTCCACGAGCAGTACTTC. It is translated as CASSPLGLHEQYF.

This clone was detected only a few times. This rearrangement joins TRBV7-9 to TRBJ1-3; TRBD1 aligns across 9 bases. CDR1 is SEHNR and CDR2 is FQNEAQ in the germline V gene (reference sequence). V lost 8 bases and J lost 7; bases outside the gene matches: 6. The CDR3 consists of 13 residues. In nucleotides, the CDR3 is TGTGCCAGCGGACTCGGACAGGGGAACACCATATATTTT. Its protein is CASGLGQGNTIYF.

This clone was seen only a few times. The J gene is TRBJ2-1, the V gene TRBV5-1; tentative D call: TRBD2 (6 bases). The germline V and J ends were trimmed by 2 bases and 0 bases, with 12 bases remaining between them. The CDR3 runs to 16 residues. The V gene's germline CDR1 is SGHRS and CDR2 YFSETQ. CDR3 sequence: CASSFASVSSYNEQFF. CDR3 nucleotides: TGCGCCAGCAGCTTCGCTAGCGTTAGCTCCTACAATGAGCAGTTCTTC.

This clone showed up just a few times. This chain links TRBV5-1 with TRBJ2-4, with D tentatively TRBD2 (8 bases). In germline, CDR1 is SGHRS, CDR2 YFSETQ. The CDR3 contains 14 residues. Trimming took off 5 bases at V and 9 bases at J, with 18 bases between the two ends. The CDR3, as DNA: TGCGCCAGCAGATCCCCGGGAGGGGGCTTCATTCAGTACTTC. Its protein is CASRSPGGGFIQYF.

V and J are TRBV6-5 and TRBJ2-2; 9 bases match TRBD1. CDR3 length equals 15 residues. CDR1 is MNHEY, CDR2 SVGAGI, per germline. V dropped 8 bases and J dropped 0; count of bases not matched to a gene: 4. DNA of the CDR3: TGTGCCAGCCGGCGACAGGGGGCGAACACCGGGGAGCTGTTTTTT. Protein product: CASRRQGANTGELFF.

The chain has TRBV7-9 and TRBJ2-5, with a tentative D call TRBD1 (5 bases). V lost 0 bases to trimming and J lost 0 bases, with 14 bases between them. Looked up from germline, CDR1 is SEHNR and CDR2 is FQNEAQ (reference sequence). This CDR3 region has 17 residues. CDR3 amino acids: CASSLARAKGDQETQYF. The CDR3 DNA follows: TGTGCCAGCAGCTTAGCTCGGGCCAAAGGGGACCAAGAGACCCAGTACTTC. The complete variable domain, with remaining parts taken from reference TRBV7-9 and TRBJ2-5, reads DTGVSQNPRHKITKRGQNVTFRCDPISEHNRLYWYRQTLGQGPEFLTYFQNEAQLEKSRLLSDRFSAERPKGSFSTLEIQRTEQGDSAMYLCASSLARAKGDQETQYFGPGTRLLVL.

CDR3 nucleotides: TGTGCCAGCAGCAAACAAGCGGGGGGGGGAGAGACCCAGTACTTC. Translating it yields CASSKQAGGGETQYF. The V call is TRBV7-2, the J call TRBJ2-5, with 10 bases lining up with TRBD2. The CDR3 totals 15 residues. Losses at the gene ends were 5 bases for V and 4 bases for J; bases not matched to a gene: 7. Per the germline V gene, CDR1 is SGHTA and CDR2 is FQGNSA. Based on the CDR3 plus reference TRBV7-2 and TRBJ2-5, the full variable domain is GAGVSQSPSNKVTEKGKDVELRCDPISGHTALYWYRQSLGQGLEFLIYFQGNSAPDKSGLPSDRFSAERTGGSVSTLTIQRTQQEDSAVYLCASSKQAGGGETQYFGPGTRLLVL.

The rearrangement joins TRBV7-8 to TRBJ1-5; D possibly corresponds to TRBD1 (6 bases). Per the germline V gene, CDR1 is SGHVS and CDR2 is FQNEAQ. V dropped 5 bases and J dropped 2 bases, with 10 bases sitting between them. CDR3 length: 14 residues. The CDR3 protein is CASSPRGRNQPQHF. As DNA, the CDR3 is TGTGCCAGCAGCCCCAGGGGTCGCAATCAGCCCCAGCATTTT.

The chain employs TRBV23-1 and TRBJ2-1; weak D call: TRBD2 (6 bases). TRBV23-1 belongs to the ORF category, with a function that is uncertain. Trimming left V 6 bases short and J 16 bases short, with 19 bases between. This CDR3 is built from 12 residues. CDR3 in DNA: TGCGCCAGCAGCCTGCCCGGGACTGCGCTTTTCTTC. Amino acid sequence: CASSLPGTALFF.

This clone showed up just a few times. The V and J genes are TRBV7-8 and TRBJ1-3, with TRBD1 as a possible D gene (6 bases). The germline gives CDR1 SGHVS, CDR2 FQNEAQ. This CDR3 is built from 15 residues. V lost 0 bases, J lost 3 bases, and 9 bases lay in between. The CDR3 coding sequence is TGTGCCAGCAGCTTAGCGGACAGTCTTGGAAACACCATATATTTT. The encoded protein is CASSLADSLGNTIYF.

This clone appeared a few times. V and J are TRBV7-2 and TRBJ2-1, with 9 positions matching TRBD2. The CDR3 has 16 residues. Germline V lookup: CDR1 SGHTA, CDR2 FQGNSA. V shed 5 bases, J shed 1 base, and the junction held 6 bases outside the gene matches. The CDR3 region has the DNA TGTGCCAGCAGCCCGGGACTAGCCCAATCCTACAATGAGCAGTTCTTC. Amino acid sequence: CASSPGLAQSYNEQFF.

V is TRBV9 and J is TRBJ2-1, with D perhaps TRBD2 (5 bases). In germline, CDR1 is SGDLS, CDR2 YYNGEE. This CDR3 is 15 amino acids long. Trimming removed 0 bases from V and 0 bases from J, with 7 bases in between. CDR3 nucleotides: TGTGCCAGCAGCGTAGAAAGCGGCTCCTACAATGAGCAGTTCTTC. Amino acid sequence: CASSVESGSYNEQFF.

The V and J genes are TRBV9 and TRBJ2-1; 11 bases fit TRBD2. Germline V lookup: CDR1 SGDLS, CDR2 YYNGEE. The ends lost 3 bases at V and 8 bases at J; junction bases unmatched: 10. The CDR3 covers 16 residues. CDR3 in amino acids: CASSGTSGLGVDEQFF. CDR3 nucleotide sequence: TGTGCCAGCAGCGGGACTAGCGGGCTGGGGGTGGATGAGCAGTTCTTC.

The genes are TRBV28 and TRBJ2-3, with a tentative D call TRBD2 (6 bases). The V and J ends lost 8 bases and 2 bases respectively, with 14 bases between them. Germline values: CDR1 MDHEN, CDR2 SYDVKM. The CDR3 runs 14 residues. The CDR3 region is CASSGTFATDTQYF. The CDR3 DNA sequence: TGTGCCAGCTCGGGGACTTTCGCCACAGATACGCAGTATTTT.

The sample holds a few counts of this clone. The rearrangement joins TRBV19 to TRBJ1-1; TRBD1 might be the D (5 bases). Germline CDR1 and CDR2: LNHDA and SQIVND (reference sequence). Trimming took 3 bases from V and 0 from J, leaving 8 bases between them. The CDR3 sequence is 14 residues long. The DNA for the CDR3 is TGTGCCAGTAGTATTGGACACATGAACACTGAAGCTTTCTTT. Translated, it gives CASSIGHMNTEAFF. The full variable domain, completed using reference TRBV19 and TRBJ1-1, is DGGITQSPKYLFRKEGQNVTLSCEQNLNHDAMYWYRQDPGQGLRLIYYSQIVNDFQKGDIAEGYSVSREKKESFPLTVTSAQKNPTAFYLCASSIGHMNTEAFFGQGTRLTVV.

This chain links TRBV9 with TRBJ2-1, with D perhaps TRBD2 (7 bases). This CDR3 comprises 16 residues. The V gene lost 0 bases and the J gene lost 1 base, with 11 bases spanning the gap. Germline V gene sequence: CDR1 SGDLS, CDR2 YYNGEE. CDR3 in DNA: TGTGCCAGCAGCGTAGTAGGGGGGGGGTCCTACAATGAGCAGTTCTTC. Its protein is CASSVVGGGSYNEQFF. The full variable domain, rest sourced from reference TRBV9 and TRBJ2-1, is DSGVTQTPKHLITATGQRVTLRCSPRSGDLSVYWYQQSLDQGLQFLIQYYNGEERAKGNILERFSAQQFPDLHSELNLSSLELGDSALYFCASSVVGGGSYNEQFFGPGTRLTVL.

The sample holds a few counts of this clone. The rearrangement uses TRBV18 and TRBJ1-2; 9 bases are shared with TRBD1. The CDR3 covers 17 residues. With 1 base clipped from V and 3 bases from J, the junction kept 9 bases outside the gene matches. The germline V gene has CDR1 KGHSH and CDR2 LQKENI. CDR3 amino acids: CASSPRQGVRWDYGYTF. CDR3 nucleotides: TGTGCCAGCTCACCACGACAGGGGGTTCGTTGGGACTATGGCTACACCTTC.

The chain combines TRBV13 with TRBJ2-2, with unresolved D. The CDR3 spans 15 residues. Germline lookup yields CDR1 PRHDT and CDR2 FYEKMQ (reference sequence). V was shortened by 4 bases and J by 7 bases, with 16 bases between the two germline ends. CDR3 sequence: CASSSNGGQNGELFF. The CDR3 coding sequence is TGTGCCAGCAGCTCTAATGGCGGTCAGAACGGGGAGCTGTTTTTT.

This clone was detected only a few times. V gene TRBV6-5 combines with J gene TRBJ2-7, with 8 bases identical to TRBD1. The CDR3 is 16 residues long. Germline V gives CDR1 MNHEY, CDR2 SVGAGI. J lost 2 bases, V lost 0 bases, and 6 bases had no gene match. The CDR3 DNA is TGTGCCAGCAGTTACTCGGGACAGGTGCCGACCTACGAGCAGTACTTC. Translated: CASSYSGQVPTYEQYF.

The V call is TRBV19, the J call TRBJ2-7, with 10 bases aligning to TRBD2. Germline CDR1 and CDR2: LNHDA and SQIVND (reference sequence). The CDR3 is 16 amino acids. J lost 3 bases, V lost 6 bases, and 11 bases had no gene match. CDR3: CASSPDSGGASYEQYF. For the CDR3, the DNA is TGTGCCAGTAGCCCGGACAGCGGGGGGGCTAGCTACGAGCAGTACTTC.

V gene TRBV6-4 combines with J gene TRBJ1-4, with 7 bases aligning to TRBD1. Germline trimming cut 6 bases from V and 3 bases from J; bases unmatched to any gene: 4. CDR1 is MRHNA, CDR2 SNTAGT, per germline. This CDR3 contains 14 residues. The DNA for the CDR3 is TGTGCCAGCAGCCCGACAGGGTCTAATGAAAAACTGTTTTTT. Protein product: CASSPTGSNEKLFF.